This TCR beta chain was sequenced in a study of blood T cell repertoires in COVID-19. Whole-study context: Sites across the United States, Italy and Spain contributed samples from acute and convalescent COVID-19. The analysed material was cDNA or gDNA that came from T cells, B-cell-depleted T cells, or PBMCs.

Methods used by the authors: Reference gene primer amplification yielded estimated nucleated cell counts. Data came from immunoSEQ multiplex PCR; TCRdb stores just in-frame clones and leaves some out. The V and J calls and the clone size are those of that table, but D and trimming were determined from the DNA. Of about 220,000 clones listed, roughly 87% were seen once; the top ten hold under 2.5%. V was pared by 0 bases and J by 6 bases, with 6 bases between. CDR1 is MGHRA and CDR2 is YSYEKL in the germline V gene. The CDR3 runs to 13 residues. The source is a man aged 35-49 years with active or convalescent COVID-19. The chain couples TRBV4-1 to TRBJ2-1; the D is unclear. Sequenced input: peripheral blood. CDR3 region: CASSQDIGNEQFF. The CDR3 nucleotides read TGCGCCAGCAGCCAAGACATCGGCAATGAGCAGTTCTTC.